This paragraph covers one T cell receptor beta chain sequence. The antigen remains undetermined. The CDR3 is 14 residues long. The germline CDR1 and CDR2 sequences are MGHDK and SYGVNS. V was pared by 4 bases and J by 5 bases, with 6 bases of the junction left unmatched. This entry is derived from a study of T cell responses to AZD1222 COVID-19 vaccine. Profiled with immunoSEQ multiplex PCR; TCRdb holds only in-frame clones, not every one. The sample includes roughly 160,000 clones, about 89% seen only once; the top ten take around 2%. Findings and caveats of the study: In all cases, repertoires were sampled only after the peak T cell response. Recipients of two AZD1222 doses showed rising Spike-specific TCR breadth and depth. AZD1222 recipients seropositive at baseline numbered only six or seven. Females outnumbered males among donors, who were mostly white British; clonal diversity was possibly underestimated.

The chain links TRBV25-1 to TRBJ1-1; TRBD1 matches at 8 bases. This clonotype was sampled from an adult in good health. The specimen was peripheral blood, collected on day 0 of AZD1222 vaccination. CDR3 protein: CASSAGQGGTEAFF. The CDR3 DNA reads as TGTGCCAGCAGTGCCGGACAGGGAGGTACTGAAGCTTTCTTT.